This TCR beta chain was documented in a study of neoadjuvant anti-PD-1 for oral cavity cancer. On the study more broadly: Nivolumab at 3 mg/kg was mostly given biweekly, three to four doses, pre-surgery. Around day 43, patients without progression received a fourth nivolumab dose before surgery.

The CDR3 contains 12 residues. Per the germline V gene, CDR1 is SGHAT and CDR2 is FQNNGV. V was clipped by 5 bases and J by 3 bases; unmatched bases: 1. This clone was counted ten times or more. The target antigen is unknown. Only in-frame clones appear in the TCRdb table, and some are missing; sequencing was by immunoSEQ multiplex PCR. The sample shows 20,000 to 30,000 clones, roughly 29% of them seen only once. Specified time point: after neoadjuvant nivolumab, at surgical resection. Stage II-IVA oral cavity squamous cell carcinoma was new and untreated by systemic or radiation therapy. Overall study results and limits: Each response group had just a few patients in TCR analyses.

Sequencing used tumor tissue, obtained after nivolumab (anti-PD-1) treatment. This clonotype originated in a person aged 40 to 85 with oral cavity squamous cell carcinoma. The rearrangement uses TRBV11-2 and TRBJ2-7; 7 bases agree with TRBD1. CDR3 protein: CASSPGGYEQYF. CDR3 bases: TGTGCCAGCAGCCCAGGGGGCTACGAGCAGTACTTC.